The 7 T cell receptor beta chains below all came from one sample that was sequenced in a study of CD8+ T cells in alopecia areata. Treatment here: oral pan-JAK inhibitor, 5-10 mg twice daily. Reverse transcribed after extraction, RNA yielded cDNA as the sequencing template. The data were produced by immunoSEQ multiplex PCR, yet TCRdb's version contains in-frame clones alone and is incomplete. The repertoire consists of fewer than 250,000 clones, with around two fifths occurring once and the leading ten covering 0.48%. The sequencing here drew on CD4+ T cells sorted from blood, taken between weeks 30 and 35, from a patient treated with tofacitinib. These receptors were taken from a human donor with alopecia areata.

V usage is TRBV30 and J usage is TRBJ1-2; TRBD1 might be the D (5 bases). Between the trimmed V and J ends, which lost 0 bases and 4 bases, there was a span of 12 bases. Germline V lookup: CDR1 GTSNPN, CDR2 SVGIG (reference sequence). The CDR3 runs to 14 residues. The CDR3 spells CAWSVETVLYGYTF. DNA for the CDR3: TGTGCCTGGAGTGTCGAGACAGTCCTCTATGGCTACACCTTC.

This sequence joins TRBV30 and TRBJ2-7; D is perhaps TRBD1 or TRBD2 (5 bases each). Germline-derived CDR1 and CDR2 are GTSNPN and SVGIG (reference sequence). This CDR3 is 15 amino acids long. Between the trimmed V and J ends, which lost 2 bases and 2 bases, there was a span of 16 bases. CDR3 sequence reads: CAWSWPGSLAYEQYF. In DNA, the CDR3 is TGTGCCTGGAGTTGGCCAGGGAGCCTTGCCTACGAGCAGTACTTC.

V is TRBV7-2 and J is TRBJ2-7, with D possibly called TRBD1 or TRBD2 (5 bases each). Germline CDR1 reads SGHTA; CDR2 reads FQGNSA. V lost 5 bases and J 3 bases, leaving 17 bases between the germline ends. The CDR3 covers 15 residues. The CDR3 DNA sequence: TGTGCCAGCAGCCCCCGCCGGGACGGAGTCTACGAGCAGTACTTC. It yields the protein CASSPRRDGVYEQYF. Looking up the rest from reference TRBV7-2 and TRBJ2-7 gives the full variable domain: GAGVSQSPSNKVTEKGKDVELRCDPISGHTALYWYRQSLGQGLEFLIYFQGNSAPDKSGLPSDRFSAERTGGSVSTLTIQRTQQEDSAVYLCASSPRRDGVYEQYFGPGTRLTVT.

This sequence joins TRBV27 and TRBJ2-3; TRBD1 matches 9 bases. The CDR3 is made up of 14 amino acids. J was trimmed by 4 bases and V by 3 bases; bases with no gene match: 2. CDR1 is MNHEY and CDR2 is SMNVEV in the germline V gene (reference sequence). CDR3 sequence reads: CASSFWDRADTQYF. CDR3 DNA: TGTGCCAGCAGTTTCTGGGACAGGGCAGATACGCAGTATTTT.

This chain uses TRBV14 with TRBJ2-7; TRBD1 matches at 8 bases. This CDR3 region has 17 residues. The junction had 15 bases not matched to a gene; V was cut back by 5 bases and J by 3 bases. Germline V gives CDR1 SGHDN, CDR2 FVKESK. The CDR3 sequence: CASSDGQGFLRGYEQYF. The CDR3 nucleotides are TGTGCCAGCAGCGACGGACAGGGCTTTCTTCGGGGCTACGAGCAGTACTTC.

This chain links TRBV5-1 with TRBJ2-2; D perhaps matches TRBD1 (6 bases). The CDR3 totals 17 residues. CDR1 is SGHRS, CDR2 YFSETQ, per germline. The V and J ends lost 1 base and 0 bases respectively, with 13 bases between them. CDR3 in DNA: TGCGCCAGCAGCTTGATCGTGACAGGCCCGAACACCGGGGAGCTGTTTTTT. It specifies CASSLIVTGPNTGELFF.

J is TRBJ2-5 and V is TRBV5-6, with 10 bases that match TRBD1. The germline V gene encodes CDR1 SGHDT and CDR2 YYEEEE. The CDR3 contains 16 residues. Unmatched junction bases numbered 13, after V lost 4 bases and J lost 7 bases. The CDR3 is CASSTPGQGSVGTQYF. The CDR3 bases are TGTGCCAGCAGCACCCCGGGACAGGGGTCGGTGGGGACCCAGTACTTC.